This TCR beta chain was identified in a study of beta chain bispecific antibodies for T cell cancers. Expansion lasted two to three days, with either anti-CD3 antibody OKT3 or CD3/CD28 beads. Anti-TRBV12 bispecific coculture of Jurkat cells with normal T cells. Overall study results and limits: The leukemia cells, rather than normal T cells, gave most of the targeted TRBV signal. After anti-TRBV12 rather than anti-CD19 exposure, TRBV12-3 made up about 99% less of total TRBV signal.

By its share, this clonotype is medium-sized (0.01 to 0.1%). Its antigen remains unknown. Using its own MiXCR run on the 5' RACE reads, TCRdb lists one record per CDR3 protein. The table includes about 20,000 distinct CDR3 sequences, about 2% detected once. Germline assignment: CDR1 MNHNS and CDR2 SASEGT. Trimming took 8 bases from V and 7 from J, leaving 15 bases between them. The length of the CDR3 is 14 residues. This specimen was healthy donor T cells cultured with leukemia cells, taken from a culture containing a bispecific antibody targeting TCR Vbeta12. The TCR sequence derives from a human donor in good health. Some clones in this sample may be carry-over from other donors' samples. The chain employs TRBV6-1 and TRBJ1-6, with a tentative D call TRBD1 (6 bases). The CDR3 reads CASGPDRVNSPLHF. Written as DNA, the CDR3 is TGTGCCAGCGGGCCGGACAGAGTAAATTCACCCCTCCACTTT.